This T cell receptor (beta chain) derives from a study of blood T cell repertoires in COVID-19. The CDR3 has 13 residues. Trimming left V 0 bases short and J 4 bases short, with 6 bases between. Germline V lookup: CDR1 KGHSH, CDR2 LQKENI. Using immunoSEQ multiplex PCR, the repertoire was profiled, and TCRdb retains in-frame clones only, with some absent. This repertoire shows over 100,000 clones, 84% found once; its top ten account for less than 15%. The V gene is TRBV18, the J gene TRBJ1-1; D ambiguous. The origin of this receptor is a woman aged 60-75 years with acute or convalescent COVID-19. The sequenced sample consisted of peripheral blood. The CDR3 spells CASSPPMRTEAFF. CDR3 DNA sequence: TGTGCCAGCTCACCACCGATGCGCACTGAAGCTTTCTTT.